Included here is one T cell receptor (beta chain) sequence, with context. The source of the sample is a study of blood T cell repertoires in COVID-19. The germline CDR1 and CDR2 sequences are SGHTA and FQGNSA. The CDR3 runs to 14 residues. V lost 1 base to trimming and J lost 5 bases; unmatched junction nucleotides: 3. Data came from immunoSEQ multiplex PCR; TCRdb stores just in-frame clones and leaves some out. Of approximately 280,000 clones detected, roughly 86% appear once; the ten largest clones hold approximately 2.5%. The TCR comes from a woman between 18 and 29 years old who had recovered from COVID-19. Sequencing was done on a sample of PBMCs or T cells enriched from blood (not recorded which). The chain links TRBV7-2 to TRBJ2-7, with TRBD1 identical over 9 bases. In DNA, the CDR3 is TGTGCCAGCAGCTTAGGGACAGGGGTCCACGAGCAGTACTTC. Encoded protein: CASSLGTGVHEQYF.